This T cell receptor (beta chain) emerged from a study of blood T cell repertoires in COVID-19. Study overall: Samples came from the United States, Italy and Spain, spanning acute and convalescent COVID-19.

Germline values: CDR1 SGHNT, CDR2 YYREEE (reference sequence). This CDR3 contains 14 residues. V dropped 6 bases and J dropped 3 bases, with 14 bases sitting between them. Some clones are missing from TCRdb's copy, which holds only in-frame ones; the method was immunoSEQ multiplex PCR. The table shows about 90,000 clones, with approximately 86% occurring only once. The receptor was isolated from a man aged 80 or over with active or convalescent COVID-19. Sequenced input: peripheral blood. This chain joins TRBV5-4 and TRBJ2-3, with a tentative D call TRBD2 (6 bases). Here the CDR3 reads CASTRGTGTDTQYF. CDR3 DNA sequence: TGTGCCAGCACCCGGGGGACGGGTACAGATACGCAGTATTTT.